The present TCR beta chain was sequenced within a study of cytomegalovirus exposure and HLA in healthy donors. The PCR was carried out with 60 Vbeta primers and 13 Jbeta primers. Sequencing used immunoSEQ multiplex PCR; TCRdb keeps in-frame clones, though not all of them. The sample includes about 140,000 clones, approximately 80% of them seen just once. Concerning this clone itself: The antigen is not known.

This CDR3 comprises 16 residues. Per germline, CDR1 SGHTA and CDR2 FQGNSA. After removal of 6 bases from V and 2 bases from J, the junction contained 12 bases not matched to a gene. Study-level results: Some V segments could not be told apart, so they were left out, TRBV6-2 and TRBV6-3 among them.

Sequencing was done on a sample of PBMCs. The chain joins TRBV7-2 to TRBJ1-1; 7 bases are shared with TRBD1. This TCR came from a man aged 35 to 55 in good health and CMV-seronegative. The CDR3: CASSPKTGHPNTEAFF. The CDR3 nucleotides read TGTGCCAGCAGTCCAAAGACAGGGCACCCAAACACTGAAGCTTTCTTT.